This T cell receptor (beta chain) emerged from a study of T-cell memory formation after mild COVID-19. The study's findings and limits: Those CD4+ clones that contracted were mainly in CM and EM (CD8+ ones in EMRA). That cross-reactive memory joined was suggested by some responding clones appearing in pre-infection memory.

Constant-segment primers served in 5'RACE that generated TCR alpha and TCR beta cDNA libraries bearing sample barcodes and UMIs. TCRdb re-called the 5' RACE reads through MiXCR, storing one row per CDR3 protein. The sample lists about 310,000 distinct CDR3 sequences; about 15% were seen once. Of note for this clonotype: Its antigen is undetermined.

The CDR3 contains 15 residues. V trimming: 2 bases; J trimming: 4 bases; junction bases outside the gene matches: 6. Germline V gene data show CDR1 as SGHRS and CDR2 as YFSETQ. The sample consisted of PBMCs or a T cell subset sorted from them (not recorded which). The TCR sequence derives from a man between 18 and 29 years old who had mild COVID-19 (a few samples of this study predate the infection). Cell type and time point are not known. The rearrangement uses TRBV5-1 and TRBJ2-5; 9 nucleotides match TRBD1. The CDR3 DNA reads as TGCGCCAGCAGCTTAGGACAGGGGTCGGGAGAGACCCAGTACTTC. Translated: CASSLGQGSGETQYF.